This note documents a single T cell receptor (beta chain) sequence. The source of the sample is a study of blood T cell repertoires in COVID-19. Study information: Samples of COVID-19 (acute and convalescent) were obtained from the United States, Italy and Spain. PBMCs, B-cell-depleted T cells, or T cells were the source of the cDNA or gDNA that made up the material.

Original analysis: Quantification of nucleated cells was approximated via reference gene primer amplification. Here immunoSEQ multiplex PCR was the method, and the copy in TCRdb shows in-frame clones only, minus some. Clonal size and the V and J genes are those of that table, whereas D and trimming came from the DNA. The repertoire holds some 120,000 clones, with 88% as singletons. The source of this sequence is a human donor in a cohort sampled during active COVID-19. Sequenced: peripheral blood.

CDR3 sequence (DNA): TGTGCCAGCAGTTTAGTCGGCCTAGCGGGAAGATACAATGAGCAGTTCTTC. Its protein product is CASSLVGLAGRYNEQFF. This chain joins TRBV27 and TRBJ2-1, with TRBD2 matching over 9 bases. V was pared by 2 bases and J by 4 bases, with 9 bases of the junction left unmatched. This CDR3 comprises 17 residues. Germline loops: CDR1 MNHEY, CDR2 SMNVEV (reference sequence).